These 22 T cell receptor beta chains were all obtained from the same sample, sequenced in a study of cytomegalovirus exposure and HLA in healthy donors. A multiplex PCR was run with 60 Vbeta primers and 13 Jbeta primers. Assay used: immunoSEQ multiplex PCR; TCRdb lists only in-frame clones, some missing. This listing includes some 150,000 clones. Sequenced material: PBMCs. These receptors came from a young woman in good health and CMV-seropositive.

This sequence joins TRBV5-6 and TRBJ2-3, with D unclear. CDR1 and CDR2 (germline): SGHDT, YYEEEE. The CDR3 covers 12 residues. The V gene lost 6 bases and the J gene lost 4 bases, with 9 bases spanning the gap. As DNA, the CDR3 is TGTGCCAGCACCTACGGTGCAGATACGCAGTATTTT. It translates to CASTYGADTQYF.

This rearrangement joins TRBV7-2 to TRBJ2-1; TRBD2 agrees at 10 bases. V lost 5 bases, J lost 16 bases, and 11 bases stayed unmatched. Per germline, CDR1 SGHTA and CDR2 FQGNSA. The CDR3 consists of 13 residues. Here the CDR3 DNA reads TGTGCCAGCAGCCGAACTAGCGGGATGGAGGGATTCTTC. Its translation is CASSRTSGMEGFF. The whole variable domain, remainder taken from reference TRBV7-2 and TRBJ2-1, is GAGVSQSPSNKVTEKGKDVELRCDPISGHTALYWYRQSLGQGLEFLIYFQGNSAPDKSGLPSDRFSAERTGGSVSTLTIQRTQQEDSAVYLCASSRTSGMEGFFGPGTRLTVL.

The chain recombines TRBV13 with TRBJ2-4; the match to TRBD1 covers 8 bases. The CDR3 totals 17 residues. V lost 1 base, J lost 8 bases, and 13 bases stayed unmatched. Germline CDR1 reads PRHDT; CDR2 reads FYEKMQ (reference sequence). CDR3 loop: CASSLAPLTGVGDIQYF. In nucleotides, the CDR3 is TGTGCCAGCAGCTTAGCCCCGCTGACAGGGGTGGGTGACATTCAGTACTTC.

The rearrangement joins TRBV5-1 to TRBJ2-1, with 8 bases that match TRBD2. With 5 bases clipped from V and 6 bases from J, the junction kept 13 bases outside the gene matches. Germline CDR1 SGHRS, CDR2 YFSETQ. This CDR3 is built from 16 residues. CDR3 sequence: CASSRRPGLGINEQFF. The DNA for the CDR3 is TGCGCCAGCAGTCGCCGCCCGGGACTAGGGATCAATGAGCAGTTCTTC.

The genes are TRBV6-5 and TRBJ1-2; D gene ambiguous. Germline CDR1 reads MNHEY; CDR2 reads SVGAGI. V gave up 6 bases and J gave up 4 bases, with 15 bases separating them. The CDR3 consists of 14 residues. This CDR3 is CASRPNFPTYGYTF. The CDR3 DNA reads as TGTGCCAGCAGGCCTAACTTTCCTACCTATGGCTACACCTTC.

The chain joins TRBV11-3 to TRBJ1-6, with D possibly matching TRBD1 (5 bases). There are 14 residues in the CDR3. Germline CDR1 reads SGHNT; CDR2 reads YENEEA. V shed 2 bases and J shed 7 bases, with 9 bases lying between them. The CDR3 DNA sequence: TGTGCCAGCAGCTTAAGCAGGGTAAATTCACCCCTCCACTTT. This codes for CASSLSRVNSPLHF.

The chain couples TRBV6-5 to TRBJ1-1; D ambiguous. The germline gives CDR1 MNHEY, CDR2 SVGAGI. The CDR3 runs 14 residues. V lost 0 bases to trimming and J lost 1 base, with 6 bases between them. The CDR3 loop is CASSYSAGNTEAFF. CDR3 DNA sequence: TGTGCCAGCAGTTACTCAGCCGGGAACACTGAAGCTTTCTTT.

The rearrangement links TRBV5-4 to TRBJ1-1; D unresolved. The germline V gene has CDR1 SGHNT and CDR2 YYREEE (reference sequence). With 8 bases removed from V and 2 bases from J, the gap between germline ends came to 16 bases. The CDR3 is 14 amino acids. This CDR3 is CASLPRAGNTEAFF. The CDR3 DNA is TGTGCCAGTCTTCCAAGGGCGGGTAACACTGAAGCTTTCTTT.

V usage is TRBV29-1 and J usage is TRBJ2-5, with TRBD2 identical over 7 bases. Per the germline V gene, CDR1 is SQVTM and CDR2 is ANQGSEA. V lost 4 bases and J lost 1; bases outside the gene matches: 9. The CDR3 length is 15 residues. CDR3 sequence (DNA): TGCAGCGTTGCACTCCTGCGGGAGTCCCAAGAGACCCAGTACTTC. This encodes CSVALLRESQETQYF. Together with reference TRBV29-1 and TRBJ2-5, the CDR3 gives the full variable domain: SAVISQKPSRDICQRGTSLTIQCQVDSQVTMMFWYRQQPGQSLTLIATANQGSEATYESGFVIDKFPISRPNLTFSTLTVSNMSPEDSSIYLCSVALLRESQETQYFGPGTRLLVL.

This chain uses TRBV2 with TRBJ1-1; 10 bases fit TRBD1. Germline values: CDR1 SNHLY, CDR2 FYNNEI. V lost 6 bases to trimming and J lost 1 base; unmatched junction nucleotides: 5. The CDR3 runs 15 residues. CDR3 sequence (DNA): TGTGCCAGCAGCCCGGACAGGGGGGGGAACACTGAAGCTTTCTTT. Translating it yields CASSPDRGGNTEAFF. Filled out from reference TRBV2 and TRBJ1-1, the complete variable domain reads EPEVTQTPSHQVTQMGQEVILRCVPISNHLYFYWYRQILGQKVEFLVSFYNNEISEKSEIFDDQFSVERPDGSNFTLKIRSTKLEDSAMYFCASSPDRGGNTEAFFGQGTRLTVV.

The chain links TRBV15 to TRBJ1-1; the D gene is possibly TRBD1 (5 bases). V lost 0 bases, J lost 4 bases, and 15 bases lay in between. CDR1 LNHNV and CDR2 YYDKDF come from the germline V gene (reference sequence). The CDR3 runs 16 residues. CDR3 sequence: CATSRDAGLRTTEAFF. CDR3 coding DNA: TGTGCCACCAGCAGAGATGCGGGGCTCCGGACCACTGAAGCTTTCTTT.

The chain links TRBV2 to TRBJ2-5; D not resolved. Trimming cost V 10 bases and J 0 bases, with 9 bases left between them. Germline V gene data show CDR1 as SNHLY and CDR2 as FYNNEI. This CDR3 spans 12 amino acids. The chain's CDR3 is CATRSDQETQYF. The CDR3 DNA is TGTGCCACCCGGTCGGACCAAGAGACCCAGTACTTC.

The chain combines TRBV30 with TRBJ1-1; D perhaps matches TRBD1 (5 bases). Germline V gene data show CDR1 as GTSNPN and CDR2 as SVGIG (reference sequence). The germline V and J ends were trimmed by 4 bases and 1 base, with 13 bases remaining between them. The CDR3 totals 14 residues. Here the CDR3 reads CAWTAAGENTEAFF. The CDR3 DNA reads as TGTGCCTGGACCGCCGCGGGGGAGAACACTGAAGCTTTCTTT. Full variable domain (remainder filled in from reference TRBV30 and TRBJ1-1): SQTIHQWPATLVQPVGSPLSLECTVEGTSNPNLYWYRQAAGRGLQLLFYSVGIGQISSEVPQNLSASRPQDRQFILSSKKLLLSDSGFYLCAWTAAGENTEAFFGQGTRLTVV.

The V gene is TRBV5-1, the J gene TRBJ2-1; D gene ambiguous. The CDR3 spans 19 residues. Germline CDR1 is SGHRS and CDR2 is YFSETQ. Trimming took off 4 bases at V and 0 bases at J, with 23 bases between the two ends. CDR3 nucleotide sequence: TGCGCCAGCAGCCCGAACCCTGACTCCTACGCGAGCTCCTACAATGAGCAGTTCTTC. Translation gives CASSPNPDSYASSYNEQFF.

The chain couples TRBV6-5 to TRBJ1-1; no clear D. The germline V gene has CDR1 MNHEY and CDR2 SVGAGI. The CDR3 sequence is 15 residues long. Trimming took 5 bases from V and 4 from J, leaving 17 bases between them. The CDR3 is CASSREFRGATEAFF. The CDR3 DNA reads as TGTGCCAGCAGTCGCGAGTTCCGGGGAGCCACTGAAGCTTTCTTT.

The CDR3 is CASSLGGRKTQYF. The CDR3 nucleotides read TGTGCCAGCAGCTTAGGCGGGAGAAAGACCCAGTACTTC. The V and J genes are TRBV7-2 and TRBJ2-5; 7 bases are shared with TRBD2. This CDR3 comprises 13 residues. The germline gives CDR1 SGHTA, CDR2 FQGNSA. After removal of 1 base from V and 6 bases from J, the junction contained 2 bases not matched to a gene.

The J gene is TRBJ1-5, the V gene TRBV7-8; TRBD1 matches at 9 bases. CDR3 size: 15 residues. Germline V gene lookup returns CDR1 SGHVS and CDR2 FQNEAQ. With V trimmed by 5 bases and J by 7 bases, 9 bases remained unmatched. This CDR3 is CASSRDRGDSQPQHF. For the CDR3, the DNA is TGTGCCAGCAGCCGAGACAGGGGGGATAGCCAGCCCCAGCATTTT.

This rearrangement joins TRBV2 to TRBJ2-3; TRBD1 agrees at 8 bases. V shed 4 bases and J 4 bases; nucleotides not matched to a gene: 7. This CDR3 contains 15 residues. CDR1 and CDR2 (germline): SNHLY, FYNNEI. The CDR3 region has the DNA TGTGCCAGCAGTGGAGACAGGGGTGGGGCAGATACGCAGTATTTT. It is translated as CASSGDRGGADTQYF.

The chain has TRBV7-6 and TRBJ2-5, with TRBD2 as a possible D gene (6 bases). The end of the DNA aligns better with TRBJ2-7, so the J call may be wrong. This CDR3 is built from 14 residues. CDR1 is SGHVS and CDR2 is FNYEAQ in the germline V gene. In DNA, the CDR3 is TGTGCCAGCAGCTTAGCTAGCGGAGCCTACGAGCAGTACTTC. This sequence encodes CASSLASGAYEQYF.

The CDR3, as DNA: TGTGCCAGCAGCTCAAGGAGCGGTCTTGGCACCGGGGAGCTGTTTTTT. This encodes CASSSRSGLGTGELFF. The genes are TRBV7-3 and TRBJ2-2, with TRBD2 as a possible D gene (5 bases). V lost 4 bases, J lost 4 bases, and 16 bases lay in between. The V gene's germline CDR1 is SGHTA and CDR2 FQGTGA. CDR3 size: 16 residues.

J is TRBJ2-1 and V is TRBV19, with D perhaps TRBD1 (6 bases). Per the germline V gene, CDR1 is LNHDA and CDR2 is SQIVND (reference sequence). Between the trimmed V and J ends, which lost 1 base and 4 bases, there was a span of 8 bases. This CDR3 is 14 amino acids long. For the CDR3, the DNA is TGTGCCAGTAGTATAGGGACAGTTTACAATGAGCAGTTCTTC. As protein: CASSIGTVYNEQFF.

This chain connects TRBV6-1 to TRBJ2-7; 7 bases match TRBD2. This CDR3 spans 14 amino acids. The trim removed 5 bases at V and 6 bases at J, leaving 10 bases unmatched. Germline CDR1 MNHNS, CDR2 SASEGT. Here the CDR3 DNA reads TGTGCCAGCAGTAACTCCGGGACTACCCTCGAGCAGTACTTC. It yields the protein CASSNSGTTLEQYF.